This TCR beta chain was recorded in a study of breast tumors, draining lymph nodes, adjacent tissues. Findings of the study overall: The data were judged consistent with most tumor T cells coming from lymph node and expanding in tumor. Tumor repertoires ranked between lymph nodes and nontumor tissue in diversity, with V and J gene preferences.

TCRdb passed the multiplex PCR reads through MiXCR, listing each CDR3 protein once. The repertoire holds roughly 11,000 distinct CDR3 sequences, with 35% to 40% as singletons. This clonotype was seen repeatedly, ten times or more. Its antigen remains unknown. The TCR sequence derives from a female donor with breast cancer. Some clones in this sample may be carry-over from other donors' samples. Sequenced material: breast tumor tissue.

The CDR3 sequence: CASSSGNGIQYF. In DNA form, the CDR3 reads TGTGCCAGCAGCTCCGGGAACGGCATTCAGTACTTC. The V gene is TRBV11-3, the J gene TRBJ2-4; D is possibly TRBD2 (5 bases). CDR1 is SGHNT, CDR2 YENEEA, per germline. This CDR3 has 12 amino acids. The V and J ends lost 4 bases and 9 bases respectively, with 10 bases between them.